The rows below give T cell receptor beta chains drawn from one sample of a study of T-cell memory formation after mild COVID-19. TCRdb reprocessed the 5' RACE reads via MiXCR and lists one record per CDR3 protein. Of 450,000 to 650,000 distinct CDR3 sequences in the sample, over 20% are singletons; the top ten hold 12%. The sequencing sample was made of PBMCs or a T cell subset sorted from them (not recorded which). The source of these receptors is an adult woman who had mild COVID-19 (a few samples of this study predate the infection). Cell type and time point are not known. CDR3s include the opening cysteine and the closing phenylalanine or tryptophan. A D gene is named only where the DNA matches it firmly. Rows may omit the clone size; those that give it use once, few, many or a size class.

.,.,TRBV5-1,TRBJ1-1,TGCGCCAGCAGCTCCTCTCAGGGTACTGAAGCTTTCTTT,CASSSSQGTEAFF
.,.,TRBV12-3/TRBV12-4,TRBJ2-3,TGTGCCAGCACTCAAGGGGGGGCCGGCACAGATACGCAGTATTTT,CASTQGGAGTDTQYF
.,.,TRBV23-1,TRBJ1-2,TGCGCCAGTGGGCGGAAAGTCCTTTATGGCTACACCTTC,CASGRKVLYGYTF
few,TRBD1,TRBV10-3,TRBJ2-1,TGTGCCATCAGTGGACAGGGGTACAATGAGCAGTTCTTC,CAISGQGYNEQFF
few,.,TRBV19,TRBJ2-3,TGTGCCAGTAGTACAGGGAGCGATACGCAGTATTTT,CASSTGSDTQYF
.,.,TRBV30,TRBJ2-5,TGTGCCTGGAGTATCGGGGTTGGAGAGACCCAGTACTTC,CAWSIGVGETQYF
.,.,TRBV5-5,TRBJ1-1,TGTGCCAGCAGCTTGTATAGGGACACTGAAGCTTTCTTT,CASSLYRDTEAFF
.,TRBD1,TRBV4-3,TRBJ1-1,TGCGCCAGCAGCCAAGATCGGACAGGGGGCGGCACTGAAGCTTTCTTT,CASSQDRTGGGTEAFF
.,.,TRBV30,TRBJ2-2,TGTGCCTGGAGGGGTCAGGGCACCGGGGAGCTGTTTTTT,CAWRGQGTGELFF
.,.,TRBV7-9,TRBJ2-7,TGTGCCAGCAGCTTAGTTGGCCCGATCTACGAGCAGTACTTC,CASSLVGPIYEQYF
few,.,TRBV6-5,TRBJ1-2,TGTGCCAGCAGTCGGACAGCGGGAGGCTACACCTTC,CASSRTAGGYTF
.,.,TRBV4-3,TRBJ2-3,TGCGCCAGCAGCCAAGATCAGATCGGCACAGATACGCAGTATTTT,CASSQDQIGTDTQYF
.,.,TRBV7-9,TRBJ2-1,TGTGCCAGCAGCTTGCGCCCGAATGAGCAGTTCTTC,CASSLRPNEQFF
.,.,TRBV12-3/TRBV12-4,TRBJ2-7,TGTGCCAGCACACCCGAGACCAACTACGAGCAGTACTTC,CASTPETNYEQYF
.,TRBD1,TRBV30,TRBJ2-7,TGTGCCTGGAAAATCTGGGACAGCTCCTACGAGCAGTACTTC,CAWKIWDSSYEQYF
.,TRBD1,TRBV18,TRBJ1-1,TGTGCCAGCTCACCAAGGGCAGGGGGTAGGAACGCTGAAGCTTTCTTT,CASSPRAGGRNAEAFF
.,.,TRBV12-3/TRBV12-4,TRBJ2-1,TGTGCCAGCAGCCCTGGTGTTGGATTCTACAATGAGCAGTTCTTC,CASSPGVGFYNEQFF
.,TRBD1,TRBV5-6,TRBJ1-5,TGTGCCAGCAGCTTAGGGACAGCCGCCCGGCAGCCCCAGCATTTT,CASSLGTAARQPQHF
few,.,TRBV9,TRBJ2-2,TGTGCCAGCAGCGTAGCGAGACAGACCGCGAACACCGGGGAGCTGTTTTTT,CASSVARQTANTGELFF
.,.,TRBV5-8,TRBJ2-7,TGTGCCAGCAGCTTGGGGTCCGGGGCGGAGCAGTACTTC,CASSLGSGAEQYF
few,.,TRBV4-1,TRBJ2-7,TGCGCCAGCAGCCAAGGTCGTCCGGTCTCCTACGAGCAGTACTTC,CASSQGRPVSYEQYF
.,TRBD1,TRBV7-8,TRBJ2-7,TGTGCCAGCAGACCCGGGACAGCCTCCTACGAGCAGTACTTC,CASRPGTASYEQYF